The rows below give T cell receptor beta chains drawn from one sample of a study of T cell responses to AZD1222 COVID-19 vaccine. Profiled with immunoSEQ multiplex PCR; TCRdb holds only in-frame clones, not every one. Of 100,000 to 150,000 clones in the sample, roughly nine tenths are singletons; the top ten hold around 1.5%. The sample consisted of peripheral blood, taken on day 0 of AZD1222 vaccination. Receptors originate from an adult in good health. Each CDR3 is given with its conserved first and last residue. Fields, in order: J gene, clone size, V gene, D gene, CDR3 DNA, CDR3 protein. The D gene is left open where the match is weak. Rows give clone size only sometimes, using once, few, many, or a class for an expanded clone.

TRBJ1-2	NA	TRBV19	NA	TGTGCCAGTAGTACCCGGGTCAATCGGGATGGCTACACCTTC	CASSTRVNRDGYTF
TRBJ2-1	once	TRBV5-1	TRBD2	TGCGCCAGCAGCTTGGGGAGGCTAGCGGGAGGGTCTAATGAGCAGTTCTTC	CASSLGRLAGGSNEQFF
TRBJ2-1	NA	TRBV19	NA	TGTGCCAGTAGTAAAACAGGGGGGGAAGTCTATGAGCAGTTCTTC	CASSKTGGEVYEQFF
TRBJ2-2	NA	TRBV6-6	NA	TGTGCCAGCAGTCCGTGGACGGCCGCGAACACCGGGGAGCTGTTTTTT	CASSPWTAANTGELFF
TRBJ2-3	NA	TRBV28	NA	TGTGCCAGCACCCAGGGGATCGGTGGCACAGATACGCAGTATTTT	CASTQGIGGTDTQYF
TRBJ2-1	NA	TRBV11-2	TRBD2	TGTGCCAGCAGCCTAACGGGACTAGGGAACAATGAGCAGTTCTTC	CASSLTGLGNNEQFF
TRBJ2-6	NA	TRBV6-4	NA	TGTGCCAGCAGTGACTCGAGCAGCTCTGGGGCCAACGTCCTGACTTTC	CASSDSSSSGANVLTF
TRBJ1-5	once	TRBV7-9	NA	TGTGCCAGCAGCTCCGAAGCCTTTAATCAGCCCCAGCATTTT	CASSSEAFNQPQHF
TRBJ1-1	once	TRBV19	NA	TGTGCCAGTAGTATAGAATGGAGGGGAGGGACTGAAGCTTTCTTT	CASSIEWRGGTEAFF
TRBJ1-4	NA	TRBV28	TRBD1	TGTGCCAGCAGTTTACCTGCCGGGACAGGGAATGAAAAACTGTTTTTT	CASSLPAGTGNEKLFF
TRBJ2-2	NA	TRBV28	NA	TGTGCCAGCCGTATACACGGGGAGCTGTTTTTT	CASRIHGELFF
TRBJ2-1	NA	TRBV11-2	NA	TGTGCCAGCAGCTCGGGGCCGGGCGGAAGCTCCTACAATGAGCAGTTCTTC	CASSSGPGGSSYNEQFF
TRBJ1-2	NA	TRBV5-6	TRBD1	TGTGCCAGCAGCTTGCTCGGGACAGGGTCTAATGGCTACACCTTC	CASSLLGTGSNGYTF
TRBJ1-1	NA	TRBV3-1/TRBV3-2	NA	TGTGCCAGCAGCCAAGCGGCACCGAACACTGAAGCTTTCTTT	CASSQAAPNTEAFF
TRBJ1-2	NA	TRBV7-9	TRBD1	TGTGCCAGCAGCCCTAGAGCCTCGCCAGGGACAGATGGCTACACCTTC	CASSPRASPGTDGYTF
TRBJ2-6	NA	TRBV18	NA	TGTGCCAGCTCACCGGCGACCCGGACAGAGAGCTCTGGGGCCAACGTCCTGACTTTC	CASSPATRTESSGANVLTF
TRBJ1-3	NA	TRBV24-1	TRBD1	TGTGCCACCAGTGATTTAGGTTCACAGGGGGCTGGAAACACCATATATTTT	CATSDLGSQGAGNTIYF
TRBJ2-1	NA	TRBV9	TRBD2	TGTGCCAGCAGCGTAGCTTGGGGGGGGTCCTACAATGAGCAGTTCTTC	CASSVAWGGSYNEQFF
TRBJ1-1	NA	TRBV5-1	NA	TGCGCCAGCAGCTTGGTTTCGAACACTGAAGCTTTCTTT	CASSLVSNTEAFF
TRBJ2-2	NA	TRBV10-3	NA	TGTGCCATCAGTGGGCCTATAGGGAACGCGAACACCGGGGAGCTGTTTTTT	CAISGPIGNANTGELFF
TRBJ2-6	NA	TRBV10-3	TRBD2	TGTGCCTCTCTAGCGGGGATCGACCGCGGGGCCAACGTCCTGACTTTC	CASLAGIDRGANVLTF
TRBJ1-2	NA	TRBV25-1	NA	TGTGCCAGCAGTGAATCGATGGCAGGCTTCTATGGCTACACCTTC	CASSESMAGFYGYTF
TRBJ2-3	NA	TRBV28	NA	TGTGCCAGCCTGAGGTTTGCAGATACGCAGTATTTT	CASLRFADTQYF
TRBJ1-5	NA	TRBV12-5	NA	TGTGCTACTTGCCAGGACAATCAGCCCCAGCATTTT	CATCQDNQPQHF
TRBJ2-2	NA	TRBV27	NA	TGTGCCACCCATAACACCGGGGAGCTGTTTTTT	CATHNTGELFF
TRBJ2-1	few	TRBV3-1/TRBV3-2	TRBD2	TGTGCCAGCAGCCAAGGTAGCGTCTCTGGGGGGGGCAATGAGCAGTTCTTC	CASSQGSVSGGGNEQFF
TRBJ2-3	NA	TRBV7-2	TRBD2	TGTGCCAGCAGCCCCGCTCTAGCGGGAGGATTCACAGATACGCAGTATTTT	CASSPALAGGFTDTQYF
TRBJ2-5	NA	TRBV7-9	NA	TGTGCCAGCAGCCCTGACAGACTCCGGGAGACCCAGTACTTC	CASSPDRLRETQYF
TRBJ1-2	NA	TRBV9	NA	TGTGCCAGCAGCGGACCGGGACGGAGATATGGCTACACCTTC	CASSGPGRRYGYTF
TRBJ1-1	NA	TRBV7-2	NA	TGTGCCAGCAGCTTAAAGGGAAGGACTGAAGCTTTCTTT	CASSLKGRTEAFF
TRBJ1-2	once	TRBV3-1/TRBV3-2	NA	TGTGCCAGCAGCCAAGAGAGTCGCTCCGGCTACACCTTC	CASSQESRSGYTF
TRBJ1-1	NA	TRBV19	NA	TGTGCCGCCCAGGGCGTCACTGAAGCTTTCTTT	CAAQGVTEAFF
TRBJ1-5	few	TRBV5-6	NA	TGTGCCAGCAGCTTAGGGTCTAGTCAGCCCCAGCATTTT	CASSLGSSQPQHF
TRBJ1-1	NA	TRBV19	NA	TGTGCCAGTAGTGGGTTGATAAGGGGGACTGAAGCTTTCTTT	CASSGLIRGTEAFF
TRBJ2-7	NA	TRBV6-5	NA	TGTGCCAGCAGTTACTCGATCGCGGGCGGGGAGCAGTACTTC	CASSYSIAGGEQYF
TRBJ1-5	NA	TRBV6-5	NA	TGTGCCAGCAGGGGAGCAGGGGCCAATCAGCCCCAGCATTTT	CASRGAGANQPQHF
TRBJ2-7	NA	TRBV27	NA	TGTGCCAGCATATCGCCGGGACCCTTATACGAGCAGTACTTC	CASISPGPLYEQYF
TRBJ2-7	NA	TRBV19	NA	TGTGCCAGTCAGATTTCCTGGGGGTCCTACGAGCAGTACTTC	CASQISWGSYEQYF
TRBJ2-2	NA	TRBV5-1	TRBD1	TGCGCCAGCAGCTGGACAGGGGGAAACACCGGGGAGCTGTTTTTT	CASSWTGGNTGELFF
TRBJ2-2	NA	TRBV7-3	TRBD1	TGTGCCAGCAGCCTCGGGGACAGAAACACCGGGGAGCTGTTTTTT	CASSLGDRNTGELFF
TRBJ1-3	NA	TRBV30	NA	TGTGCCTGGAGTGTAACAGGGAGCGGAAACACCATATATTTT	CAWSVTGSGNTIYF
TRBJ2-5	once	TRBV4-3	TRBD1	TGCGCCTCAAGCCAAGACAGGGGGGGCCAAGAGACCCAGTACTTC	CASSQDRGGQETQYF
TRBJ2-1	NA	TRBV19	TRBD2	TGTGCCAGTAGTATGGCGGGAGCTGACTACAATGAGCAGTTCTTC	CASSMAGADYNEQFF
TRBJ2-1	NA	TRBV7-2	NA	TGTGCCAGCAGCTGGACTCAATCACCGTACAATGAGCAGTTCTTC	CASSWTQSPYNEQFF
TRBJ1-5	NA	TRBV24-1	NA	TGTGCCACCAGTGAGGGTAATCAGCCCCAGCATTTT	CATSEGNQPQHF
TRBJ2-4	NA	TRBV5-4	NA	TGTGCCAGCAGCTTGGAAGGCGCCAAAAACATTCAGTACTTC	CASSLEGAKNIQYF
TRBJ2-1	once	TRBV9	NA	TGTGCCAGCAGCGGCGGGTCTAGCAAGTCCCCGCATGAGCAGTTCTTC	CASSGGSSKSPHEQFF
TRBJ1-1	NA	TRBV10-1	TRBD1	TGCGCCAGCAGTTTAGGAGACAGGGGGCTCCGGCGCACTGAAGCTTTCTTT	CASSLGDRGLRRTEAFF
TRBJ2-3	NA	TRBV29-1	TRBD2	TGCAGCGTTGAAGGAGGGTTAGCGGGACATCTGTTACGCACAGATACGCAGTATTTT	CSVEGGLAGHLLRTDTQYF
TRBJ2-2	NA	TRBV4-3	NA	TGCGCCAGCAGCCAAGATACCGGGTTGGGGGCCGGGGAGCTGTTTTTT	CASSQDTGLGAGELFF
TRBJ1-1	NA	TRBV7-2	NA	TGTGCCAGCAGCCTAAATATCAACACTGAAGCTTTCTTT	CASSLNINTEAFF
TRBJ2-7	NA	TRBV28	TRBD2	TGTGCCAGCAGTTTGGCCGGGGGCGGGCTAGCGGGCGCTTCCTACGAGCAGTACTTC	CASSLAGGGLAGASYEQYF
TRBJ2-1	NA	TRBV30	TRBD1	TGTGCCTGGAGTGCGGGGACAGGGGACGAGCAGTTCTTC	CAWSAGTGDEQFF
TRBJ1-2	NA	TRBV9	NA	TGTGCCAGCAGCACGTACCCACAGGGTTTCGCCTATGGCTACACCTTC	CASSTYPQGFAYGYTF
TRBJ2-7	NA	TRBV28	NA	TGTGCCAGCAGTTTAGTCGACATTAGCTACTACTACGAGCAGTACTTC	CASSLVDISYYYEQYF
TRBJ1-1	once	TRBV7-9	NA	TGTGCCAGCAGCTCATTCGAGGGCACTGAAGCTTTCTTT	CASSSFEGTEAFF
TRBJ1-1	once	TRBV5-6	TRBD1	TGTGCCAGCAGCTTAGACCGGACAGGGTGGAACACTGAAGCTTTCTTT	CASSLDRTGWNTEAFF
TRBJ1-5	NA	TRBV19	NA	TGTGCCAGTAGTATCAGCTACGGGATTCCGAATCAGCCCCAGCATTTT	CASSISYGIPNQPQHF
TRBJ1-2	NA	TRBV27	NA	TGTGCCAGCAGCCCACGGGGGTCTCGATATTCGTATGGCTACACCTTC	CASSPRGSRYSYGYTF
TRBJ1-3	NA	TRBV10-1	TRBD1	TGCGCCAGCAGTACAGAACAGGGGTCAAAGGTCGGAAACACCATATATTTT	CASSTEQGSKVGNTIYF